This T cell receptor beta chain was sequenced in a study of cytomegalovirus exposure and HLA in healthy donors. General observations from the study: Later analysis found that TCR beta chains associated with HLA were more clonally expanded than other, equally common chains. Both high specificity and high sensitivity reportedly marked the classifier's diagnosis of cytomegalovirus status.

13 Jbeta primers and 60 Vbeta primers were used for the PCR. Method: immunoSEQ multiplex PCR; TCRdb's copy keeps in-frame clones and lacks some. The data hold around 150,000 clones, with approximately 87% observed a single time. This clone appeared a single time. Its antigen is not known. This clonotype was obtained from a woman between 25 and 40 years old in good health and CMV-seronegative. The sample consisted of PBMCs.

The CDR3 DNA reads TGCGCCAGCAGCCAAGACTATCGGTCAGCGGGGAGCACAGATACGCAGTATTTT. It translates to CASSQDYRSAGSTDTQYF. The gene calls are TRBV4-3 and TRBJ2-3; the match to TRBD2 covers 7 bases. Germline CDR1 is LGHNA and CDR2 is YSLEER. Unmatched junction bases numbered 9, after V lost 0 bases and J lost 0 bases. This CDR3 is built from 18 residues.